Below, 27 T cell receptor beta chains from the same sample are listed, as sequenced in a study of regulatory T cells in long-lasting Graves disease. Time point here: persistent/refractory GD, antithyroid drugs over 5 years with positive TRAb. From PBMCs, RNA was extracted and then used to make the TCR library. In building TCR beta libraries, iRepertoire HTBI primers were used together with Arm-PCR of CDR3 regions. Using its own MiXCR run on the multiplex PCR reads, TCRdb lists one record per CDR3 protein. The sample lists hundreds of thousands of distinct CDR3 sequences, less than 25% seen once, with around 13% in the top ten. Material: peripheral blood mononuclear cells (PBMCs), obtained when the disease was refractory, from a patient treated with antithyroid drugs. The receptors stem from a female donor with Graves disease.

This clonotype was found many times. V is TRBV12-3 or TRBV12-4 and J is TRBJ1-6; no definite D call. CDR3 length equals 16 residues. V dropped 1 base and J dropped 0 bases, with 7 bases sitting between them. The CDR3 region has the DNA TGTGCCAGCAGTTTAGTTTGGTTCTCCTATAATTCACCCCTCCACTTT. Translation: CASSLVWFSYNSPLHF.

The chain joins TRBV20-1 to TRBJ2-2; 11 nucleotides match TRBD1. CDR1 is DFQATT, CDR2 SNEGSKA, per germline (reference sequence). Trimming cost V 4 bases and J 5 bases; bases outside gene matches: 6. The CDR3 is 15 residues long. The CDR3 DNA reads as TGCAGTGCTATTGGACAGGGGGCGTGGACCGGGGAGCTGTTTTTT. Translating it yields CSAIGQGAWTGELFF.

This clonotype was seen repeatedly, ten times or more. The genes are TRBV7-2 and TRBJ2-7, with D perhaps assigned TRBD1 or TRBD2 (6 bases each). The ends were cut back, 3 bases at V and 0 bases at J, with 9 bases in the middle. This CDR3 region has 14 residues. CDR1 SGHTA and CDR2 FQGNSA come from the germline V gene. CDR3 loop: CASSFGGPSYEQYF. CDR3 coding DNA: TGTGCCAGCAGCTTTGGGGGGCCCTCCTACGAGCAGTACTTC.

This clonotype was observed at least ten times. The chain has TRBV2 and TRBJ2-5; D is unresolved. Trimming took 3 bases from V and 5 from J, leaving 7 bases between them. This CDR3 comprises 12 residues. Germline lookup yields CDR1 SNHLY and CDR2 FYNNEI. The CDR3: CASSDYSETQYF. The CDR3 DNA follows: TGTGCCAGCAGTGATTACTCGGAGACCCAGTACTTC.

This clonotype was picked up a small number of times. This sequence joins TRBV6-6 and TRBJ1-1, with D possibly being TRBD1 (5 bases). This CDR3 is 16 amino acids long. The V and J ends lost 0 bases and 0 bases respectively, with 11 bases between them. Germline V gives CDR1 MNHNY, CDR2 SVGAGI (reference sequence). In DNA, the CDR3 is TGTGCCAGCAGTTACTCGTTCCGACAGCTGAACACTGAAGCTTTCTTT. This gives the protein CASSYSFRQLNTEAFF.

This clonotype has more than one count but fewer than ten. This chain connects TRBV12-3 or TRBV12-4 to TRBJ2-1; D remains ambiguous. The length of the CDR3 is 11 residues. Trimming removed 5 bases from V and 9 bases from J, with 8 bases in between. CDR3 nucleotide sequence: TGTGCCAGCAGTCCTAAGGTTGAGCAGTTCTTC. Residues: CASSPKVEQFF.

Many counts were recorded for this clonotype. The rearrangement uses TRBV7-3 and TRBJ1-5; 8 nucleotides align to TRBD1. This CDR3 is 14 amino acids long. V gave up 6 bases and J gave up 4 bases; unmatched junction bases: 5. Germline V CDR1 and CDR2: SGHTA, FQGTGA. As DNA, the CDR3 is TGTGCCAGCAGTTTGGGGACAGGTAATCAGCCCCAGCATTTT. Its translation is CASSLGTGNQPQHF.

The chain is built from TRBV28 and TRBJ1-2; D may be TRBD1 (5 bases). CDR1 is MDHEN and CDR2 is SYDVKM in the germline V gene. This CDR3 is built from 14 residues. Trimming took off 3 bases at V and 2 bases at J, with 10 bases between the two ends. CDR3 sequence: CASSFSAGNYGYTF. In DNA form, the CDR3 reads TGTGCCAGCAGTTTTTCGGCAGGGAACTATGGCTACACCTTC.

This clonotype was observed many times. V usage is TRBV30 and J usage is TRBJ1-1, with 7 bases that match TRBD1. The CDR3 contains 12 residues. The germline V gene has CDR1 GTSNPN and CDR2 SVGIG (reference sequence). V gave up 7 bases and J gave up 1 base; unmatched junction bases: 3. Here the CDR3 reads CAYHRGNTEAFF. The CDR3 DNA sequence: TGTGCCTACCACAGGGGGAACACTGAAGCTTTCTTT.

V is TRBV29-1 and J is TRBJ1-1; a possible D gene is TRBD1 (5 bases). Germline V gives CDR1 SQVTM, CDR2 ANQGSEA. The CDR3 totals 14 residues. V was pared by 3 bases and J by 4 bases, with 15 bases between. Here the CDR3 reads CSVEAQSGGTEAFF. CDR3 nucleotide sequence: TGCAGCGTTGAGGCACAGAGTGGGGGCACTGAAGCTTTCTTT.

CDR3 sequence reads: CASSQDIRDREYEQYF. The CDR3 bases are TGTGCCAGCAGCCAAGATATTCGGGACAGGGAATACGAGCAGTACTTC. The chain recombines TRBV3-1 with TRBJ2-7, with 9 bases lining up with TRBD1. With V trimmed by 0 bases and J by 4 bases, 7 bases remained unmatched. Germline-derived CDR1 and CDR2 are LGHDT and YNNKEL (reference sequence). The length of the CDR3 is 16 residues.

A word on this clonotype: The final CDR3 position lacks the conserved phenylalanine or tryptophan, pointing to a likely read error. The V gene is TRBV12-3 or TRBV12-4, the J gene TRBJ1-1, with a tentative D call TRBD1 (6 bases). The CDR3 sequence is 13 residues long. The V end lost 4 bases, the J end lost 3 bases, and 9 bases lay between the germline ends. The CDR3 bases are TGTGCCAGCAGTTCCAGGGGTGACACTGAAGCTTTCTCT. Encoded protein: CASSSRGDTEAFS.

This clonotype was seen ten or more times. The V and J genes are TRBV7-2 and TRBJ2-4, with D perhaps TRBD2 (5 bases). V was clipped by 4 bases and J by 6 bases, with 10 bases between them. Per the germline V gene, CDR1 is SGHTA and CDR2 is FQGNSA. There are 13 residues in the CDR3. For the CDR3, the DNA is TGTGCCAGCAGCTATAAGGGAGCAAACATTCAGTACTTC. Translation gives CASSYKGANIQYF.

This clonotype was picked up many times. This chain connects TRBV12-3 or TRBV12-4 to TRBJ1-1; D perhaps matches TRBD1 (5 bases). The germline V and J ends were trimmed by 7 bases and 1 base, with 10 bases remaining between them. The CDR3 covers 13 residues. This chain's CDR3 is CASIGGENTEAFF. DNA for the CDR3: TGTGCCAGCATCGGGGGGGAGAACACTGAAGCTTTCTTT.

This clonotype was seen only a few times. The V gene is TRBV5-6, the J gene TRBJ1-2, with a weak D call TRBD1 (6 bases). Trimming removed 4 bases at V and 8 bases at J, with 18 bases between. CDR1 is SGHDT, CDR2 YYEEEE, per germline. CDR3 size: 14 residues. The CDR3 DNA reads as TGTGCCAGCAGCCCGGGGGGGCGTCTAAGGGGCTACACCTTC. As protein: CASSPGGRLRGYTF.

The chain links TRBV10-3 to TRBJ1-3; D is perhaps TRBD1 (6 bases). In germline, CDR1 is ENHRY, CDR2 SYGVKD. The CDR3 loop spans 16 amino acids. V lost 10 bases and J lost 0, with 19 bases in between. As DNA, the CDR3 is TGTGCCACCAGAAGCAGGGGTTCTGGCTCTGGAAACACCATATATTTT. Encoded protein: CATRSRGSGSGNTIYF.

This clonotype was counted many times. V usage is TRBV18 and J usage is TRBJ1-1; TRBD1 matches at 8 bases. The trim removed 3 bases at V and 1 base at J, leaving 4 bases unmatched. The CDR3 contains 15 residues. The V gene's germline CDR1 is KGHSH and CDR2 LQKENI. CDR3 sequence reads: CASSPRTGTNTEAFF. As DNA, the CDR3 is TGTGCCAGCTCACCTCGGACAGGGACGAACACTGAAGCTTTCTTT. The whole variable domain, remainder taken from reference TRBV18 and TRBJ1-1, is NAGVMQNPRHLVRRRGQEARLRCSPMKGHSHVYWYRQLPEEGLKFMVYLQKENIIDESGMPKERFSAEFPKEGPSILRIQQVVRGDSAAYFCASSPRTGTNTEAFFGQGTRLTVV.

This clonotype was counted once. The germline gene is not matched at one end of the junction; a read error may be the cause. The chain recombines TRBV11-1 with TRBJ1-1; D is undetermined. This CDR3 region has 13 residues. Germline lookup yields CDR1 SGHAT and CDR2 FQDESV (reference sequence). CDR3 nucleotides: TGTACCAGCAGCTCTTACTTTAGGACTGAAGCTTTCTTT. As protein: CTSSSYFRTEAFF. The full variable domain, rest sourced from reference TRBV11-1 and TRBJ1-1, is EAEVAQSPRYKITEKSQAVAFWCDPISGHATLYWYRQILGQGPELLVQFQDESVVDDSQLPKDRFSAERLKGVDSTLKIQPAELGDSAMYLCTSSSYFRTEAFFGQGTRLTVV.

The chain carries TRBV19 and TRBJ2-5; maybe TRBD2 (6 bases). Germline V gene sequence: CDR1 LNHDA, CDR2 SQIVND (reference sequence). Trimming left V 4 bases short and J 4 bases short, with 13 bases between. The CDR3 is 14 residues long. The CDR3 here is CASSRLASGETQYF. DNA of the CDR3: TGTGCCAGTAGTAGGCTAGCGTCGGGAGAGACCCAGTACTTC.

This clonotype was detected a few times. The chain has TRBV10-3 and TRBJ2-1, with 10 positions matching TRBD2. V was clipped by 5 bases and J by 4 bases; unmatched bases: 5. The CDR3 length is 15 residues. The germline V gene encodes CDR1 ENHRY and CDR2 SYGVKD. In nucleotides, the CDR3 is TGTGCCATCAGTCTCCTAGCGGGAGAGTACAATGAGCAGTTCTTC. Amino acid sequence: CAISLLAGEYNEQFF.

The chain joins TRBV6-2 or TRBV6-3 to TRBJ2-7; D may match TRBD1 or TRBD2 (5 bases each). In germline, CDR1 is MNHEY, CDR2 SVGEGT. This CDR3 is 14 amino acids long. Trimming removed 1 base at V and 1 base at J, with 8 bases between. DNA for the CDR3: TGTGCCAGCAGTTACTACGGGGCGTCCTACGAGCAGTACTTC. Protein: CASSYYGASYEQYF.

The CDR3 DNA sequence: TGTGCCAGCAGCCCACCCGGTCTCGAAGAAAAACTGTTTTTT. It yields the protein CASSPPGLEEKLFF. This chain links TRBV14 with TRBJ1-4; no firm D call. V lost 4 bases and J lost 8, with 14 bases in between. CDR1 and CDR2 (germline): SGHDN, FVKESK. The CDR3 length is 14 residues.

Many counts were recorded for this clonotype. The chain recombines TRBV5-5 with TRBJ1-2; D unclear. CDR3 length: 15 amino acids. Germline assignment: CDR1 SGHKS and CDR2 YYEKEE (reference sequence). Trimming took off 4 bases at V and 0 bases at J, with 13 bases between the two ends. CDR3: CASSLSEGANYGYTF. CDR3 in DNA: TGTGCCAGCAGCCTTTCGGAGGGAGCTAACTATGGCTACACCTTC.

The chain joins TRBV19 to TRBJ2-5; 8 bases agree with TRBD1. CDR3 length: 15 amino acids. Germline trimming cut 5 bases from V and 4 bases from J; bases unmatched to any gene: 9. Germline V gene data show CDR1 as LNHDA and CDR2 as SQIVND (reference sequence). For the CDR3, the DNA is TGTGCCAGTAGTTCGACAGGGGACGCGGGAGAGACCCAGTACTTC. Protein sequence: CASSSTGDAGETQYF.

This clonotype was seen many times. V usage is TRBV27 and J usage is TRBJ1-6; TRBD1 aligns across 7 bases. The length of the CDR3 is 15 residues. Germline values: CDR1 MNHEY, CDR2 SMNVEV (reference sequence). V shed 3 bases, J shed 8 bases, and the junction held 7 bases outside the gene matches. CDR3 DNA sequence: TGTGCCAGCAGTTTGGCCCCAGGGGGTCATTCACCCCTCCACTTT. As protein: CASSLAPGGHSPLHF.

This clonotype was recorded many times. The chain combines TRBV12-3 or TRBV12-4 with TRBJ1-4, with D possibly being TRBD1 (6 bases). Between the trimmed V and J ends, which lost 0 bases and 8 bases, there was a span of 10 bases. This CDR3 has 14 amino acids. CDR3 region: CASSLAGGEEKLFF. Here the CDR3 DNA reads TGTGCCAGCAGTTTAGCTGGGGGCGAAGAAAAACTGTTTTTT.

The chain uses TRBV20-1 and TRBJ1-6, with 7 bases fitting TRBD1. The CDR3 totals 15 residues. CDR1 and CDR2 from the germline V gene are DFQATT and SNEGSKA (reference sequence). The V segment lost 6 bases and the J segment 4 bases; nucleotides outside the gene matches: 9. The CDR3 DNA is TGCAGTGCCGGGAGACAGGGATCGTATAATTCACCCCTCCACTTT. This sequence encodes CSAGRQGSYNSPLHF.